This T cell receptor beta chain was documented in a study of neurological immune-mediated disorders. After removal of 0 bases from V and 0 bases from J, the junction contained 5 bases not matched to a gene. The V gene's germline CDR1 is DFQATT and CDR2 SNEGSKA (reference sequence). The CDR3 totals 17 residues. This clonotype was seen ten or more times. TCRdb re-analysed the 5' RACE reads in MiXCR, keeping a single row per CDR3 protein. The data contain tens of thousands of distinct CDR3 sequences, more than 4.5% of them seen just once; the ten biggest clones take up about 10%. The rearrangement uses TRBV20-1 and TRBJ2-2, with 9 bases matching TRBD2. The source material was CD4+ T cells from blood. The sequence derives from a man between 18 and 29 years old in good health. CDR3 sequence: CSARDLAGGANTGELFF. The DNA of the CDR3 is TGCAGTGCTAGAGATTTGGCGGGGGGGGCGAACACCGGGGAGCTGTTTTTT.